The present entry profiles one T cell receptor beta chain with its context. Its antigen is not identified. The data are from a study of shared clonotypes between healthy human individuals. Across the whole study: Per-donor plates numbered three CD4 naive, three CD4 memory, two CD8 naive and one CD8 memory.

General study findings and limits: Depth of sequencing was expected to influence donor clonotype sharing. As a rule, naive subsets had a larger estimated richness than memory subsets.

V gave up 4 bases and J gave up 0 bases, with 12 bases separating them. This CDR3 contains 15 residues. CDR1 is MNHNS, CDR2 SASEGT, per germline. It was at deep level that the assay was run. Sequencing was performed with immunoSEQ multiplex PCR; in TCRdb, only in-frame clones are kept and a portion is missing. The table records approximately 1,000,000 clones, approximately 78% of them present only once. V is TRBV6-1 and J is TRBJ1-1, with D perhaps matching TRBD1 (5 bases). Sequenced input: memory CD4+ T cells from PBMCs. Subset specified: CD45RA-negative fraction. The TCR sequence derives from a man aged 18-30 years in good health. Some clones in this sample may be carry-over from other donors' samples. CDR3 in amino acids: CASSVSDTMNTEAFF. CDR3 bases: TGTGCCAGCAGTGTCTCGGACACAATGAACACTGAAGCTTTCTTT.